The entry below gives a single T cell receptor beta chain sequence along with its context. Its specific antigen is unknown. Within one base of it there is no much larger clone, and no base qualities were kept. In the prospective study, participants were about 18 to 90 years old, resided in about two dozen geographic areas of the United States, and were enrolled through a virtual design. To assign participants to cohorts, the prospective study relied on clinical history that participants themselves reported in a screening survey and a study questionnaire. In the prospective study, whole blood, serum and a nasopharyngeal or oropharyngeal swab were collected from each participant by mobile phlebotomists. Over a 2-month period, participants in the prospective study had the option of providing additional blood draws and questionnaires. Prospective study blood samples were shipped either frozen or at room temperature before DNA extraction.

Measured from the cysteine to the phenylalanine, the CDR3 is 14 residues long. CDR3 DNA is the only sequence kept; it has 42 bases, read in frame from the first base. V drops 7 bases and J drops 6 bases, leaving 16 bases in between. Looking up the germline V gene (reference sequence) yields CDR1 MNHEY and CDR2 SMNVEV. The sample comes from a study of blood T cell repertoires in COVID-19 (dated by TCRdb to about 2020). Notes on the research overall: Collaborator samples came from the United States, Italy and Spain and covered acute and convalescent phases of COVID-19. Deeply sampled blood TCRbeta repertoires from subjects exposed to, actively infected with, or recovered from COVID-19 were included in the dataset. Where HLA class I and class II types were available, the types were taken from metadata supplied by the sample provider, not from assay-based typing. The material from the prospective study consisted of cDNA or gDNA derived from T cells, B-cell-depleted T cells, or PBMCs. Nearly every sample came with metadata listing a de-identified subject ID, COVID-19 status, age in years and sex. The repertoires were released in a freely available public database intended as a resource for research on the immune response to SARS-CoV-2. Samples were obtained from the ongoing ImmuneRACE study (first 160 participants) and from over 1,000 subjects provided by 6 global collaborators. Results the study describes overall, beyond this receptor: The amount of clinical and demographic metadata varied by source and participant and was provided uncurated.

TCRbeta CDR3 regions were amplified from genomic DNA using the immunoSEQ Assay, a bias-controlled multiplex PCR. Per the source publication's procedure: Nucleated cell counts per sample were estimated from amplification of reference gene primers within the assay. To quantify the absolute abundance of each unique TCRbeta CDR3 rearrangement, sequence reads were collapsed and filtered. Productive Simpson clonality was computed per sample as the square root of Simpson's diversity index over productive rearrangements. TCRdb limited this immuneACCESS table to in-frame rearrangements with V and J called. A share of clones is missing; checked studies link under half to unresolved V genes, and the rest is unexplained. That table supplies the V and J calls and clone size; D and trimming were determined from the DNA. Recorded for this sample are 250,000 to 300,000 clones; more than 75% of them occurred a single time. The ten most abundant clones make up about 2.3% of the sample.

The chain is encoded by TRBV27 joined to TRBJ2-1; TRBD2 is a weak D gene call, 6 bases matching. The TCR was taken from a woman aged 40 to 50 with acute COVID-19. The sequenced material came from PBMCs or T cells enriched from blood (not recorded which). The CDR3 sequence is CASTSGVLVNEQFF. Here is the DNA: TGTGCCAGCACCTCGGGGGTTTTGGTCAATGAGCAGTTCTTC.